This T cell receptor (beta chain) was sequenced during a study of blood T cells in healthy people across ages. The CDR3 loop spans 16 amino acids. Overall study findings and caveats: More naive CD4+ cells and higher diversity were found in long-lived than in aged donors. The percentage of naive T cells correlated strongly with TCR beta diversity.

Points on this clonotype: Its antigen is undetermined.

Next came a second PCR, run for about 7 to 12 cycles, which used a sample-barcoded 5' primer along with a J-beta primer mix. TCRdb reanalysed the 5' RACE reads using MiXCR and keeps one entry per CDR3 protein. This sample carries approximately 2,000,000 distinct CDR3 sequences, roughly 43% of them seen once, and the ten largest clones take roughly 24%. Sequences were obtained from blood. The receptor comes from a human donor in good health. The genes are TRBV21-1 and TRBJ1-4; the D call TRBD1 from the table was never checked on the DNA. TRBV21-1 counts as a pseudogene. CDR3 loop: CASSKLQGLIGEKLFF. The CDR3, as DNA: TGTGCCAGCAGCAAGTTACAGGGGTTGATTGGGGAAAAACTGTTTTTT.